The clone carrying this TCR beta chain was observed a few times. Its antigen is undetermined. The entry originates in a study of identical twins. Overall study results and limits: Fewer insertions marked abundant cord blood beta clonotypes; young adult naive trended weakly, memory not at all. In zero-insertion analyses, partial confounding could arise from invariant MAIT and iNKT cells.

The CDR3 totals 18 residues. Trimming removed 0 bases at V and 2 bases at J, with 18 bases between. Germline assignment: CDR1 SGHKS and CDR2 YYEKEE (reference sequence). A universal primer site was incorporated via template switching, and the cDNA contained unique molecular identifiers. TCRdb processed the 5' RACE reads anew with MiXCR; each CDR3 protein has one entry. The repertoire has about 530,000 distinct CDR3 sequences, approximately 20% of them found once; the top ten carry 0.48%. These data were also filed under a second study, of yellow fever vaccine responses in identical twins.

The chain is built from TRBV5-5 and TRBJ1-3, with D possibly being TRBD1 (5 bases). The sequence was obtained from a woman between 18 and 30 years old in good health. Sequencing used CD4+ T cells sorted from blood. CDR3 amino acids: CASSLAVDNPVPGNTIYF. For the CDR3, the DNA is TGTGCCAGCAGCTTGGCGGTGGACAATCCGGTGCCTGGAAACACCATATATTTT. Full variable domain (remainder filled in from reference TRBV5-5 and TRBJ1-3): DAGVTQSPTHLIKTRGQQVTLRCSPISGHKSVSWYQQVLGQGPQFIFQYYEKEERGRGNFPDRFSARQFPNYSSELNVNALLLGDSALYLCASSLAVDNPVPGNTIYFGEGSWLTVV.